The clone carrying this T cell receptor (beta chain) has only one observation. This sample stems from a study of T cell changes during pregnancy in multiple sclerosis. V lost 5 bases, J lost 6 bases, and 5 bases stayed unmatched. Germline V gene data show CDR1 as GTSNPN and CDR2 as SVGIG (reference sequence). CDR3 size: 14 residues. TCRdb's table, derived via immunoSEQ multiplex PCR, lists solely in-frame clones and lacks some. The repertoire holds 25,000 to 40,000 clones, about 91% seen once, with 7.9% in the top ten. Sequencing used CD8+ T cells from peripheral blood mononuclear cells, obtained before pregnancy. This chain uses TRBV30 with TRBJ2-3, with 13 bases that match TRBD2. The clonotype was recovered from a female donor with multiple sclerosis, enrolled in a pregnancy study. CDR3: CAWAGLAGADTQYF. CDR3 coding DNA: TGTGCCTGGGCCGGACTAGCGGGAGCTGATACGCAGTATTTT.